This T cell receptor (beta chain) was retrieved from a study of T cell responses to AZD1222 COVID-19 vaccine. Findings of the study overall: It was only after the peak T cell response that any repertoires were sampled.

As to this clone: Antigen unknown.

The CDR3 loop spans 15 amino acids. CDR1 is SGHRS, CDR2 YFSETQ, per germline. Losses at the gene ends were 3 bases for V and 7 bases for J; bases not matched to a gene: 6. TCRdb keeps only in-frame clones here, not all; method: immunoSEQ multiplex PCR. This sample carries tens of thousands of clones, around 87% of them seen once, and the ten largest clones take 30% to 35%. The sequences come from peripheral blood, collected on day 0 of AZD1222 vaccination. The TCR was taken from an adult in good health. The rearrangement links TRBV5-1 to TRBJ1-6; 8 bases match TRBD1. CDR3 sequence reads: CASSSGQGTNSPLHF. The DNA for the CDR3 is TGCGCCAGCAGCTCTGGACAGGGTACCAATTCACCCCTCCACTTT.